Listed below are T cell receptor beta chains from one sample, sequenced in a study of blood T cell repertoires in COVID-19. Sequencing was performed with immunoSEQ multiplex PCR; in TCRdb, only in-frame clones are kept and a portion is missing. The table includes around 210,000 clones, 85% detected once. The sequenced material came from peripheral blood. These receptors were collected from a man in his forties or fifties with COVID-19, enrolled during active disease. Both conserved end residues are part of each CDR3. The D gene is left open where the match is weak. Clone size is given for some rows only: seen once, a few or many times, or a class if the clone is expanded.

clone size: -
J gene: TRBJ1-2
V gene: TRBV6-5
D gene: TRBD1
CDR3 DNA: TGTGCCAGCAGTTACGCGGACAGACAGGGGGCGGGTGGCTACACCTTC
CDR3 protein: CASSYADRQGAGGYTF

clone size: once
J gene: TRBJ1-6
V gene: TRBV5-4
D gene: -
CDR3 DNA: TGTGCCAGCAGCTTGGGGGGGGGCAGGGGTAATTCTAATTCACCCCTCCACTTT
CDR3 protein: CASSLGGGRGNSNSPLHF

clone size: once
J gene: TRBJ1-2
V gene: TRBV28
D gene: -
CDR3 DNA: TGTGCCAGCAGCGCTCGGGGATATAGTGGCTACACCTTC
CDR3 protein: CASSARGYSGYTF

clone size: -
J gene: TRBJ2-1
V gene: TRBV24-1
D gene: TRBD2
CDR3 DNA: TGTGCCACCAGTGATCCCGGGGGGGCCAACAATGAGCAGTTCTTC
CDR3 protein: CATSDPGGANNEQFF

clone size: few
J gene: TRBJ1-1
V gene: TRBV4-1
D gene: -
CDR3 DNA: TGCGCCAGCAGCCAAGAATCGACAGTGAACACTGAAGCTTTCTTT
CDR3 protein: CASSQESTVNTEAFF

clone size: -
J gene: TRBJ2-1
V gene: TRBV12-3/TRBV12-4
D gene: -
CDR3 DNA: TGTGCCAGCAGTTCCCCGGTTGAGCAGTTCTTC
CDR3 protein: CASSSPVEQFF

clone size: -
J gene: TRBJ2-2
V gene: TRBV10-3
D gene: -
CDR3 DNA: TGTGCCATCGGTCCGGGAAGCCTCAACGGGGAGCTGTTTTTT
CDR3 protein: CAIGPGSLNGELFF

clone size: -
J gene: TRBJ1-5
V gene: TRBV2
D gene: -
CDR3 DNA: TGTGCCAGCAGTCCTTATAGCAATCAGCCCCAGCATTTT
CDR3 protein: CASSPYSNQPQHF

clone size: -
J gene: TRBJ2-1
V gene: TRBV18
D gene: -
CDR3 DNA: TGTGCCAGCTCACCTCCTAGTTCCCCCTCCTACAATGAGCAGTTCTTC
CDR3 protein: CASSPPSSPSYNEQFF

clone size: -
J gene: TRBJ1-4
V gene: TRBV5-1
D gene: -
CDR3 DNA: TGCGCCAGCAGCCCCCTAGGACACTCTAATGAAAAACTGTTTTTT
CDR3 protein: CASSPLGHSNEKLFF

clone size: -
J gene: TRBJ2-1
V gene: TRBV4-3
D gene: -
CDR3 DNA: TGCGCCAGCAGCCAAGATAAGACAGTTTTCAATGAGCAGTTCTTC
CDR3 protein: CASSQDKTVFNEQFF

clone size: -
J gene: TRBJ2-1
V gene: TRBV27
D gene: -
CDR3 DNA: TGTGCCAGCAGTTTAGGCGGCGGTGGTGCTGAGCAGTTCTTC
CDR3 protein: CASSLGGGGAEQFF

clone size: -
J gene: TRBJ1-5
V gene: TRBV7-6
D gene: TRBD1
CDR3 DNA: TGTGCCAGCAGTTGGACAGGGGACTATAGCAATCAGCCCCAGCATTTT
CDR3 protein: CASSWTGDYSNQPQHF

clone size: -
J gene: TRBJ1-6
V gene: TRBV7-6
D gene: TRBD1
CDR3 DNA: TGTGCCAGCAGGCAGACAGGGGGCCCTAATTCACCCCTCCACTTT
CDR3 protein: CASRQTGGPNSPLHF

clone size: -
J gene: TRBJ2-7
V gene: TRBV9
D gene: -
CDR3 DNA: TGTGCCAGCAGCAGGGGTAACCCCCTTGACTCCTACGAGCAGTACTTC
CDR3 protein: CASSRGNPLDSYEQYF

clone size: -
J gene: TRBJ2-1
V gene: TRBV11-1
D gene: TRBD2
CDR3 DNA: TGTGCCAGCAGGGTAGCGGGGGGGCCTTGGGATGAGCAGTTCTTC
CDR3 protein: CASRVAGGPWDEQFF

clone size: -
J gene: TRBJ2-3
V gene: TRBV6-4
D gene: TRBD1
CDR3 DNA: TGTGCCAGCATTTTAAGTGGACAGGGGACAGATACGCAGTATTTT
CDR3 protein: CASILSGQGTDTQYF

clone size: -
J gene: TRBJ2-2
V gene: TRBV9
D gene: TRBD1
CDR3 DNA: TGTGCCAGCAGCATCCGCCGGGACAGCTACACCGGGGAGCTGTTTTTT
CDR3 protein: CASSIRRDSYTGELFF

clone size: -
J gene: TRBJ2-5
V gene: TRBV5-6
D gene: -
CDR3 DNA: TGTGCCAGCAGCCTCACGGGGACTCAAGAGACCCAGTACTTC
CDR3 protein: CASSLTGTQETQYF

clone size: -
J gene: TRBJ2-7
V gene: TRBV4-3
D gene: TRBD2
CDR3 DNA: TGCGCCAGCAGCCAACTAGCGGGGGCCGGCTCCTACGAGCAGTACTTC
CDR3 protein: CASSQLAGAGSYEQYF

clone size: -
J gene: TRBJ2-7
V gene: TRBV19
D gene: TRBD2
CDR3 DNA: TGTGCCAGTAGTCTGGACTACACTAGCGGGGGAAACGAGCAGTACTTC
CDR3 protein: CASSLDYTSGGNEQYF

clone size: few
J gene: TRBJ2-5
V gene: TRBV6-2/TRBV6-3
D gene: TRBD2
CDR3 DNA: TGTGCCAGCAGTTCCCCCGGGGGGGGGAGGAAGACCCAGTACTTC
CDR3 protein: CASSSPGGGRKTQYF

clone size: -
J gene: TRBJ1-1
V gene: TRBV6-2/TRBV6-3
D gene: -
CDR3 DNA: TGTGCCAGCAGTCCAACAGGATGGACTGAAGCTTTCTTT
CDR3 protein: CASSPTGWTEAFF

clone size: -
J gene: TRBJ1-3
V gene: TRBV11-2
D gene: TRBD1
CDR3 DNA: TGTGCCAGCAGCACACGGACAGGGGGGAGCTCTGGAAACACCATATATTTT
CDR3 protein: CASSTRTGGSSGNTIYF

clone size: -
J gene: TRBJ2-3
V gene: TRBV19
D gene: TRBD1
CDR3 DNA: TGTGCCAGTAGTATGACAGGGGGCCTGGCAGATACGCAGTATTTT
CDR3 protein: CASSMTGGLADTQYF

clone size: once
J gene: TRBJ2-5
V gene: TRBV29-1
D gene: TRBD2
CDR3 DNA: TGCAGCGTGGACCAGGGAGGGGAGACCCAGTACTTC
CDR3 protein: CSVDQGGETQYF

clone size: -
J gene: TRBJ1-1
V gene: TRBV9
D gene: TRBD1
CDR3 DNA: TGTGCCAGCAGCGTTTCCGGGACAGGAATCATGAACACTGAAGCTTTCTTT
CDR3 protein: CASSVSGTGIMNTEAFF

clone size: -
J gene: TRBJ2-1
V gene: TRBV2
D gene: -
CDR3 DNA: TGTGCCAGCAGTGAAGAGAGGGGGAGCTCCTACAATGAGCAGTTCTTC
CDR3 protein: CASSEERGSSYNEQFF

clone size: -
J gene: TRBJ2-5
V gene: TRBV5-1
D gene: -
CDR3 DNA: TGCGCCAGCAGCCCCCGCCTTACACAAGAGACCCAGTACTTC
CDR3 protein: CASSPRLTQETQYF

clone size: -
J gene: TRBJ1-3
V gene: TRBV9
D gene: -
CDR3 DNA: TGTGCCAGCAGCGCGGACAGCTCTGGAAACACCATATATTTT
CDR3 protein: CASSADSSGNTIYF

clone size: -
J gene: TRBJ2-3
V gene: TRBV10-2
D gene: -
CDR3 DNA: TGCGCCAGCAGTGAGTCTCCCGTTAGCACAGATACGCAGTATTTT
CDR3 protein: CASSESPVSTDTQYF

clone size: -
J gene: TRBJ2-7
V gene: TRBV3-1/TRBV3-2
D gene: -
CDR3 DNA: TGTGCCAGCAGCCAAGGACAGGGAGGGCAGTACTTC
CDR3 protein: CASSQGQGGQYF

clone size: -
J gene: TRBJ2-2
V gene: TRBV12-5
D gene: TRBD1
CDR3 DNA: TGTGCTAGTGGTTTTCGGACAGGGGATACCGGGGAGCTGTTTTTT
CDR3 protein: CASGFRTGDTGELFF

clone size: -
J gene: TRBJ2-1
V gene: TRBV5-1
D gene: -
CDR3 DNA: TGCGCCAGCAGCTTGGGGCAGGCCAATGAGCAGTTCTTC
CDR3 protein: CASSLGQANEQFF

clone size: -
J gene: TRBJ1-4
V gene: TRBV5-1
D gene: TRBD1
CDR3 DNA: TGCGCCAGCAGTTTGGGACAGGGTCAATTAAATGAAAAACTGTTTTTT
CDR3 protein: CASSLGQGQLNEKLFF

clone size: -
J gene: TRBJ1-1
V gene: TRBV7-8
D gene: -
CDR3 DNA: TGTGCCAGCAGCTTAGGTCAGGTCACTGAAGCTTTCTTT
CDR3 protein: CASSLGQVTEAFF

clone size: -
J gene: TRBJ1-3
V gene: TRBV7-9
D gene: -
CDR3 DNA: TGTGCCAGCAGCCCGACATTTCCTGGAAACACCATATATTTT
CDR3 protein: CASSPTFPGNTIYF

clone size: -
J gene: TRBJ2-3
V gene: TRBV24-1
D gene: -
CDR3 DNA: TGTGCCACCGCCCCAGCGTTTCAGACAGATACGCAGTATTTT
CDR3 protein: CATAPAFQTDTQYF

clone size: -
J gene: TRBJ1-1
V gene: TRBV6-5
D gene: -
CDR3 DNA: TGTGCCAGCAGAATTAGGGGCACTGAAGCTTTCTTT
CDR3 protein: CASRIRGTEAFF

clone size: -
J gene: TRBJ2-7
V gene: TRBV5-1
D gene: -
CDR3 DNA: TGCGCCAGCAGCCCGGGGATCATGAACGAGCAGTACTTC
CDR3 protein: CASSPGIMNEQYF

clone size: -
J gene: TRBJ2-3
V gene: TRBV7-3
D gene: -
CDR3 DNA: TGTGCCAGCAGTTCCCAAGCCCTAGATACGCAGTATTTT
CDR3 protein: CASSSQALDTQYF

clone size: -
J gene: TRBJ1-2
V gene: TRBV7-8
D gene: -
CDR3 DNA: TGTGCCAGCAGCTTAGCGACGGACAGCTATGGCTACACCTTC
CDR3 protein: CASSLATDSYGYTF

clone size: -
J gene: TRBJ2-5
V gene: TRBV14
D gene: -
CDR3 DNA: TGTGCCAGCAGCCAACGTGGGCTATTGGAGACCCAGTACTTC
CDR3 protein: CASSQRGLLETQYF

clone size: few
J gene: TRBJ2-5
V gene: TRBV9
D gene: -
CDR3 DNA: TGTGCCAGCAGCCCAAGGCCTTTGGAGTCAGAGACCCAGTACTTC
CDR3 protein: CASSPRPLESETQYF

clone size: -
J gene: TRBJ1-2
V gene: TRBV24-1
D gene: TRBD1
CDR3 DNA: TGTGCCACCAGTGATGGACAGGGGGCGAACTATGGCTACACCTTC
CDR3 protein: CATSDGQGANYGYTF